This T cell receptor beta chain stems from a study of blood T cell repertoires in COVID-19. Whole-study context: Collection of acute and convalescent COVID-19 samples took place in the United States, Italy and Spain. T cells, B-cell-depleted T cells, or PBMCs provided the cDNA or gDNA that served as material.

The authors' processing: Reference gene primer amplification gave estimated nucleated cell counts. Measured with immunoSEQ multiplex PCR; TCRdb has only the in-frame clones, and not every one. The D gene and trimming were derived from the DNA, and the V and J assignments and clone size from that table. The sample consists of 400,000 to 550,000 clones, more than 85% of them appearing once. Sequencing was done on a sample of peripheral blood. This TCR came from a woman in her 30s with acute or convalescent COVID-19.

The CDR3 protein is CASRERGEETQYF. Written as DNA, the CDR3 is TGTGCCAGCAGAGAGCGGGGGGAAGAGACCCAGTACTTC. This chain links TRBV5-4 with TRBJ2-5, with 9 bases that match TRBD2. The length of the CDR3 is 13 residues. Trimming took 5 bases from V and 3 from J; bases not matched to a gene: 2. CDR1 SGHNT and CDR2 YYREEE come from the germline V gene (reference sequence).